The rows below give T cell receptor beta chains drawn from one sample of a study of regulatory T cells in long-lasting Graves disease. TCRdb processed the multiplex PCR reads anew with MiXCR; each CDR3 protein has one entry. The sample has about 240,000 distinct CDR3 sequences, 20% seen once. The specimen was peripheral blood mononuclear cells (PBMCs), collected at new diagnosis, from a patient treated with antithyroid drugs. The receptor source for this set is a female donor with Graves disease. Each CDR3 is given with its conserved first and last residue. D genes are given only for firm matches. Rows give clone size only sometimes, using once, few, many, or a class for an expanded clone.

j_call v_call d_call clone_size cdr3_aa cdr3_nt
TRBJ2-7 TRBV28 TRBD1 many CASRRTETGTYEQYF TGTGCCAGCAGGAGGACGGAGACAGGGACCTACGAGCAGTACTTC
TRBJ2-5 TRBV4-2 NA NA CASSQGVGETQYF TGTGCCAGCAGCCAGGGGGTAGGTGAGACCCAGTACTTC
TRBJ2-2 TRBV29-1 NA few CSVEYRENTGGLFF TGCAGCGTTGAATACAGGGAAAACACCGGGGGGCTGTTTTTT
TRBJ1-1 TRBV6-1 NA many CASSASQGRNTEAFF TGTGCCAGCAGTGCCTCGCAGGGGAGAAACACTGAAGCTTTCTTT
TRBJ2-5 TRBV3-1 TRBD2 NA CASSPSGSLETQYF TGTGCCAGCAGCCCGAGCGGGAGTCTGGAGACCCAGTACTTC
TRBJ1-2 TRBV6-5 TRBD1 many CASSYSGRGAYGYTF TGTGCCAGCAGTTACTCGGGCAGGGGGGCCTATGGCTACACCTTC
TRBJ1-5 TRBV2 NA many CASGGDSNQPQHF TGTGCCAGCGGAGGGGATAGCAATCAGCCCCAGCATTTT
TRBJ2-7 TRBV6-1 TRBD2 many CASSPGLATYYEQYF TGTGCCAGCAGCCCTGGACTAGCGACATACTACGAGCAGTACTTC
TRBJ2-1 TRBV10-1 NA many CASSEPGRDEQFF TGCGCCAGCAGTGAGCCGGGGCGGGATGAGCAGTTCTTC
TRBJ2-1 TRBV7-9 TRBD2 many CASGGGGGGREQFF TGTGCCAGCGGCGGGGGCGGGGGGGGACGTGAGCAGTTCTTC
TRBJ2-1 TRBV4-1 TRBD2 NA CASSPSPTSGGSYNEQFF TGCGCCAGCAGCCCTAGCCCCACTAGCGGGGGCTCCTACAATGAGCAGTTCTTC
TRBJ1-6 TRBV3-1 NA many CASSQETGRSPLHF TGTGCCAGCAGCCAAGAGACAGGAAGGTCACCCCTCCACTTT
TRBJ2-1 TRBV7-2 TRBD2 many CASSLEGLAGGNNEQFF TGCGCCAGCAGCCTAGAGGGACTAGCGGGCGGGAACAATGAGCAGTTCTTC
TRBJ1-5 TRBV20-1 NA NA CSAHNPQAGDQPQHF TGCAGTGCGCACAACCCTCAGGCGGGGGATCAGCCCCAGCATTTT
TRBJ1-1 TRBV5-5 TRBD1 many CASSLTGVGGAFF TGTGCCAGCAGCCTGACAGGGGTAGGCGGGGCTTTCTTT
TRBJ2-3 TRBV2 NA many CASSGQQGPDTQYF TGTGCCAGCAGTGGGCAACAGGGACCAGATACGCAGTATTTT
TRBJ2-7 TRBV12-3/TRBV12-4 NA many CASSSDGNYEQYF TGTGCCAGCAGTTCGGACGGGAACTACGAGCAGTACTTC
TRBJ1-2 TRBV28 TRBD1 many CASRQDRAYGYTF TGTGCCAGCAGACAGGACAGGGCTTATGGCTACACCTTC
TRBJ2-5 TRBV13 NA many CASSAWTVEETQYF TGTGCCAGCAGCGCCTGGACAGTAGAGGAGACCCAGTACTTC
TRBJ1-3 TRBV11-2 TRBD1 many CASSSGTGRNF TGTGCCAGCAGCTCCGGGACAGGACGGAATTTT
TRBJ1-4 TRBV5-1 NA NA CASSLGGDLSEKLFF TGCGCCAGCAGCTTGGGGGGGGACCTTAGTGAAAAACTGTTTTTT
TRBJ2-1 TRBV7-3 NA many CASSPNSGSNEQFF TGTGCCAGCAGCCCAAATTCCGGGAGCAATGAGCAGTTCTTC
TRBJ2-7 TRBV9 NA NA CASSVSPDSAYEQYF TGTGCCAGCAGCGTCTCCCCGGACAGTGCCTACGAGCAGTACTTC
TRBJ1-5 TRBV6-2/TRBV6-3 NA few CASSYIGGNQPQHF TGTGCCAGCAGTTACATTGGGGGTAATCAGCCCCAGCATTTT
TRBJ1-5 TRBV2 NA many CASSEDGVGNQPQHF TGTGCCAGCAGTGAAGATGGGGTAGGCAATCAGCCCCAGCATTTT
TRBJ2-7 TRBV6-2/TRBV6-3 NA many CASSYPPPNEQYF TGTGCCAGCAGTTACCCCCCGCCCAACGAGCAGTACTTC
TRBJ2-1 TRBV20-1 TRBD2 NA CSARGPSGGNNEQFF TGCAGTGCTAGAGGACCTAGCGGGGGTAACAATGAGCAGTTCTTC
TRBJ2-3 TRBV7-2 TRBD1 NA CASSHQQGVGDTQYF TGTGCCAGCAGCCACCAACAGGGGGTAGGAGATACGCAGTATTTT
TRBJ2-1 TRBV11-2 NA few CACSLVGNEQFF TGTGCCTGCAGCTTAGTAGGAAATGAGCAGTTCTTC
TRBJ2-5 TRBV6-5 NA NA CASSYRFGQETQYF TGTGCCAGCAGCTACAGGTTCGGGCAAGAGACCCAGTACTTC
TRBJ2-5 TRBV20-1 TRBD2 many CSATGLAGNLRETQYF TGCAGTGCTACGGGACTAGCGGGGAATCTGAGGGAGACCCAGTACTTC
TRBJ2-3 TRBV12-5 NA NA CASGFYGVDTQYF TGTGCTAGTGGTTTTTACGGGGTAGATACGCAGTATTTT
TRBJ2-1 TRBV11-2 TRBD1 many CASILRGQGLDEQFF TGTGCCAGCATCCTACGGGGACAGGGATTAGATGAGCAGTTCTTC
TRBJ2-2 TRBV5-4 TRBD2 NA CASSFGLAGSPSGGELFF TGTGCCAGCAGCTTTGGACTAGCGGGAAGCCCCTCCGGGGGGGAGCTGTTTTTT
TRBJ2-1 TRBV12-3/TRBV12-4 NA NA CASSETHYNEQFF TGTGCCAGCAGTGAGACTCACTACAATGAGCAGTTCTTC
TRBJ1-5 TRBV2 NA many CASSEGNSLQPQHF TGTGCCAGCAGTGAAGGGAACAGTCTTCAGCCCCAGCATTTT
TRBJ1-6 TRBV11-2 TRBD1 once CASSLSAGGSPLHF TGTGCCAGCAGCTTAAGCGCAGGGGGTTCGCCCCTCCACTTT
TRBJ1-5 TRBV4-3 NA NA CASSQSGGSNQPQHF TGCGCCAGCAGCCAGTCGGGGGGTTCCAATCAGCCCCAGCATTTT
TRBJ2-3 TRBV30 TRBD2 many CAWSVAGAGDTQYF TGTGCCTGGAGTGTGGCGGGAGCGGGTGATACGCAGTATTTT
TRBJ2-3 TRBV7-2 TRBD2 many CASSLSSGVTDTQYF TGTGCCAGCAGCTTATCTAGCGGGGTTACAGATACGCAGTATTTT
TRBJ2-5 TRBV9 TRBD1 NA CASSFRTGQETQYF TGTGCCAGCAGCTTCCGGACAGGGCAAGAGACCCAGTACTTC
TRBJ1-1 TRBV18 NA many CASSPQGPEAFF TGTGCCAGCAGCCCACAAGGACCTGAAGCTTTCTTT
TRBJ2-7 TRBV5-4 NA many CASSRGGGALSYEQYF TGTGCCAGCAGCAGGGGGGGCGGGGCGTTGAGCTACGAGCAGTACTTC
TRBJ1-2 TRBV19 TRBD1 few CASSVDRGHGYTF TGTGCCAGTAGTGTAGACAGGGGCCATGGCTACACCTTC
TRBJ1-4 TRBV29-1 TRBD1 NA CSVVDRVFEKLFF TGCAGCGTTGTAGACAGGGTGTTCGAAAAACTGTTTTTT
TRBJ2-1 TRBV18 NA few CASSPESTRRHEQFF TGTGCCAGCTCACCAGAGTCAACAAGGCGGCATGAGCAGTTCTTC
TRBJ2-3 TRBV7-9 NA many CASSPGFEGTDTQYF TGTGCCAGCAGCCCTGGATTCGAAGGCACAGATACGCAGTATTTT
TRBJ1-2 TRBV28 TRBD1 many CASSPPGQGIGVYGYTF TGTGCCAGCAGTCCCCCGGGACAGGGAATCGGTGTCTATGGCTACACCTTC
TRBJ1-5 TRBV11-2 NA many CASSSAYNQPQHF TGTGCCAGCAGCTCTGCATATAATCAGCCCCAGCATTTT
TRBJ2-1 TRBV6-1 NA few CASWDDDNEQFF TGTGCCAGCTGGGACGATGACAATGAGCAGTTCTTC
TRBJ2-7 TRBV15 TRBD2 NA CATGLAGGYEQYF TGTGCCACCGGTCTAGCGGGGGGCTACGAGCAGTACTTC
TRBJ2-7 TRBV7-2 NA many CASSPDGSYEQYF TGTGCCAGCAGCCCAGACGGATCCTACGAGCAGTACTTC
TRBJ2-6 TRBV5-1 NA many CASSARSGANVLTF TGCGCCAGCAGCGCCAGATCTGGGGCCAACGTCCTGACTTTC
TRBJ1-2 TRBV11-3 NA many CASSAREYGYTF TGTGCCAGCAGCGCGAGGGAATATGGCTACACCTTC